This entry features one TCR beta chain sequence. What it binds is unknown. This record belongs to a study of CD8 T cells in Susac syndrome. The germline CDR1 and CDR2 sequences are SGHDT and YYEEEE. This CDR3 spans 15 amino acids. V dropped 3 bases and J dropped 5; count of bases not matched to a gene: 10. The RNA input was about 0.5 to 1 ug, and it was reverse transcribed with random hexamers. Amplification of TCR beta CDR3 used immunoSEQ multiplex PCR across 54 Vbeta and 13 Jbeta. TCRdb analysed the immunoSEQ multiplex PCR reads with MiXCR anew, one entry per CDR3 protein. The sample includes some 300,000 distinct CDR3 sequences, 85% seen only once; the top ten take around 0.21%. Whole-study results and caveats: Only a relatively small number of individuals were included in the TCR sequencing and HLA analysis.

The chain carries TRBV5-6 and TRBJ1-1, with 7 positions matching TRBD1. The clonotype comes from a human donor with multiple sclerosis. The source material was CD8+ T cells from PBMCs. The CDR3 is CASSSRQGGLTEAFF. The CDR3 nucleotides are TGTGCCAGCAGCTCAAGACAGGGAGGATTGACTGAAGCTTTCTTT.